One and the same sample provided the 20 T cell receptor beta chains below, sequenced in a study of vaccination and CD4 T cells after COVID-19. As to treatment: approximately 9-day PBMC culture with coronavirus spike peptide pools or control peptides (ViraFEST assay). Sequenced with the Oncomine TCR Beta short-read assay was DNA taken from cultured CD4+ T cells. TCRdb re-analysed the PCR reads in MiXCR, keeping a single row per CDR3 protein. The repertoire has around 21,000 distinct CDR3 sequences, about 60% of them found once; the top ten carry roughly 8%. Antigens for these TCRs are unknown. Specimen: CD4+ T cells from blood, cultured in vitro. The receptors were gathered from a human donor who had recovered from COVID-19.

By share, this clonotype ranks as large. The chain recombines TRBV5-1 with TRBJ2-7, with D unresolved. This CDR3 region has 12 residues. Trimming removed 0 bases from V and 6 bases from J, with 7 bases in between. CDR1 and CDR2 from the germline V gene are SGHRS and YFSETQ. CDR3 bases: TGCGCCAGCAGCTTGGAGGTAGGCGAGCAGTACTTC. Encoded protein: CASSLEVGEQYF.

The rearrangement uses TRBV27 and TRBJ2-3, with TRBD1 matching over 10 bases. V lost 1 base and J lost 4; bases outside the gene matches: 5. Germline V gene sequence: CDR1 MNHEY, CDR2 SMNVEV (reference sequence). This CDR3 spans 16 amino acids. Here the CDR3 reads CASSLLGDRGSDTQYF. In DNA form, the CDR3 reads TGTGCCAGCAGTTTATTAGGGGACAGGGGCTCAGATACGCAGTATTTT.

The count of this clonotype is one. V usage is TRBV18 and J usage is TRBJ1-2; D not resolved. This CDR3 comprises 14 residues. The V end was cut by 3 bases, the J end by 1 base, with 9 bases between. CDR1 KGHSH and CDR2 LQKENI come from the germline V gene. The chain's CDR3 is CASSPYRDNYGYTF. The CDR3 nucleotides are TGTGCCAGCTCACCCTACCGGGATAACTATGGCTACACCTTC.

The CDR3 nucleotides read TGTGCCTGGAATAAGGGACTAGCGGGAGTACAGGAGACCCAGTACTTC. Its protein is CAWNKGLAGVQETQYF. V is TRBV30 and J is TRBJ2-5, with 14 bases matching TRBD2. Germline V gene data show CDR1 as GTSNPN and CDR2 as SVGIG (reference sequence). V shed 4 bases and J 5 bases; nucleotides not matched to a gene: 9. The CDR3 runs to 16 residues.

The chain combines TRBV19 with TRBJ2-3; weak D call: TRBD1 (6 bases). CDR1 and CDR2 (germline): LNHDA, SQIVND (reference sequence). V was cut by 3 bases and J by 6 bases, with 13 bases left in between. CDR3 length: 14 residues. The CDR3 DNA sequence: TGTGCCAGTAGTATCGCAAACAGGGCGGATACGCAGTATTTT. Its translation: CASSIANRADTQYF.

This chain uses TRBV12-3 or TRBV12-4 with TRBJ1-5; 8 bases map to TRBD1. This CDR3 is built from 14 residues. The junction had 7 bases not matched to a gene; V was cut back by 6 bases and J by 6 bases. The CDR3 sequence is CASRQTGDLQPQHF. The CDR3 bases are TGTGCCAGCAGACAGACAGGGGATCTTCAGCCCCAGCATTTT.

The chain employs TRBV7-9 and TRBJ2-2; TRBD1 might be the D (6 bases). CDR3 length equals 13 residues. Germline V gene sequence: CDR1 SEHNR, CDR2 FQNEAQ (reference sequence). Between the trimmed V and J ends, which lost 5 bases and 7 bases, there was a span of 11 bases. CDR3 sequence (DNA): TGTGCCAGCAGCCCCGGGACAAACGGGGAGCTGTTTTTT. Translation: CASSPGTNGELFF. The variable domain in full, completed from reference TRBV7-9 and TRBJ2-2, reads DTGVSQNPRHKITKRGQNVTFRCDPISEHNRLYWYRQTLGQGPEFLTYFQNEAQLEKSRLLSDRFSAERPKGSFSTLEIQRTEQGDSAMYLCASSPGTNGELFFGEGSRLTVL.

The rearrangement joins TRBV7-2 to TRBJ2-7; 8 positions match TRBD2. Trimming removed 2 bases from V and 3 bases from J; junction bases left unmatched: 15. Germline CDR1 is SGHTA and CDR2 is FQGNSA. The CDR3 length is 18 residues. CDR3 sequence (DNA): TGTGCCAGCAGCTTATATCCCCTTAGGGCGGGAGGTGACTACGAGCAGTACTTC. As protein: CASSLYPLRAGGDYEQYF.

This clonotype was picked up one time. The chain couples TRBV6-4 to TRBJ2-1; 10 nucleotides line up with TRBD2. The CDR3 length is 15 residues. J gave up 4 bases and V 2 bases, and 2 bases lay outside the gene matches. Looked up from germline, CDR1 is MRHNA and CDR2 is SNTAGT. CDR3 amino acids: CASSDLAGAYNEQFF. CDR3 nucleotide sequence: TGTGCCAGCAGTGACCTAGCGGGAGCATACAATGAGCAGTTCTTC.

The chain joins TRBV19 to TRBJ2-5; 11 bases match TRBD2. J was trimmed by 1 base and V by 4 bases; bases with no gene match: 8. Germline V gives CDR1 LNHDA, CDR2 SQIVND (reference sequence). The CDR3 loop spans 17 amino acids. This chain's CDR3 is CASSTSSGRLGQETQYF. The CDR3 coding sequence is TGTGCCAGTAGTACCTCTAGCGGGAGGTTGGGCCAAGAGACCCAGTACTTC.

V is TRBV7-9 and J is TRBJ2-7, with D perhaps assigned TRBD1 or TRBD2 (6 bases each). Germline values: CDR1 SEHNR, CDR2 FQNEAQ (reference sequence). This CDR3 has 15 residues. V was pared by 3 bases and J by 0 bases, with 12 bases between. The CDR3 loop reads CASSLGGGISYEQYF. CDR3 nucleotides: TGTGCCAGCAGCTTGGGGGGCGGGATCTCCTACGAGCAGTACTTC.

This chain connects TRBV5-1 to TRBJ2-5; D may be TRBD1 (5 bases). The germline V gene encodes CDR1 SGHRS and CDR2 YFSETQ. This CDR3 spans 16 amino acids. Trimming removed 0 bases at V and 1 base at J, with 13 bases between. The DNA of the CDR3 is TGCGCCAGCAGCTTGGGAGTAGGTGACAGCCAAGAGACCCAGTACTTC. It translates to CASSLGVGDSQETQYF. Full variable domain (rest looked up from reference TRBV5-1 and TRBJ2-5): KAGVTQTPRYLIKTRGQQVTLSCSPISGHRSVSWYQQTPGQGLQFLFEYFSETQRNKGNFPGRFSGRQFSNSRSEMNVSTLELGDSALYLCASSLGVGDSQETQYFGPGTRLLVL.

The chain joins TRBV7-9 to TRBJ1-2, with 7 bases matching TRBD1. The V gene's germline CDR1 is SEHNR and CDR2 FQNEAQ (reference sequence). The CDR3 sequence is 14 residues long. With V trimmed by 3 bases and J by 4 bases, 5 bases remained unmatched. The CDR3 sequence is CASSFRDSTYGYTF. CDR3 in DNA: TGTGCCAGCAGCTTCCGGGACAGTACCTATGGCTACACCTTC.

This clonotype showed up just a few times. The chain has TRBV6-5 and TRBJ1-6, with a tentative D call TRBD1 (5 bases). Trimming cost V 6 bases and J 10 bases, with 13 bases left between them. The CDR3 consists of 13 residues. The germline CDR1 and CDR2 sequences are MNHEY and SVGAGI. The CDR3 reads CASSDSGDSPLHF. The CDR3 nucleotides read TGTGCCAGCAGCGACTCGGGGGACTCACCCCTCCACTTT.

V usage is TRBV15 and J usage is TRBJ2-5; a possible D gene is TRBD2 (5 bases). V gave up 1 base and J gave up 2 bases, with 14 bases separating them. Germline V gene lookup returns CDR1 LNHNV and CDR2 YYDKDF (reference sequence). This CDR3 is 16 amino acids long. The CDR3 DNA reads TGTGCCACCAGCAGAGGAAGCCTAGCCGTGCAAGAGACCCAGTACTTC. Translation gives CATSRGSLAVQETQYF.

The J gene is TRBJ1-2, the V gene TRBV28; TRBD1 aligns across 7 bases. The CDR3 contains 14 residues. With V trimmed by 6 bases and J by 1 base, 5 bases remained unmatched. Germline V gene lookup returns CDR1 MDHEN and CDR2 SYDVKM. The CDR3, as DNA: TGTGCCAGCAGACCGGCAGGGGGTAACTATGGCTACACCTTC. Translated: CASRPAGGNYGYTF.

V and J are TRBV29-1 and TRBJ1-2; 8 bases match TRBD1. This CDR3 spans 13 amino acids. The germline V gene encodes CDR1 SQVTM and CDR2 ANQGSEA. Trimming took 8 bases from V and 5 from J; bases not matched to a gene: 10. This chain's CDR3 is CSISTQGGYGYTF. CDR3 DNA: TGCAGCATCTCGACACAGGGGGGTTATGGCTACACCTTC.

This clonotype was observed a handful of times. The chain recombines TRBV28 with TRBJ1-2, with TRBD1 as a possible D gene (5 bases). V shed 4 bases and J shed 0 bases, with 12 bases lying between them. The CDR3 is 15 residues long. Germline values: CDR1 MDHEN, CDR2 SYDVKM. The chain's CDR3 is CASSWGRMANYGYTF. The CDR3 DNA reads as TGTGCCAGCAGTTGGGGACGGATGGCTAACTATGGCTACACCTTC.

The rearrangement uses TRBV6-5 and TRBJ2-1; 8 bases agree with TRBD2. There are 15 residues in the CDR3. J lost 8 bases, V lost 1 base, and 7 bases had no gene match. Germline V gene data show CDR1 as MNHEY and CDR2 as SVGAGI. The CDR3 loop is CASSYYSGGGDEQFF. DNA of the CDR3: TGTGCCAGCAGTTACTACAGCGGGGGAGGGGATGAGCAGTTCTTC.

The genes are TRBV30 and TRBJ2-2; 13 bases map to TRBD2. The length of the CDR3 is 14 residues. Germline V lookup: CDR1 GTSNPN, CDR2 SVGIG (reference sequence). V lost 7 bases, J lost 5 bases, and 4 bases stayed unmatched. In DNA, the CDR3 is TGTGCCTCCCGGGGACTAGCGGGAACCGGGGAGCTGTTTTTT. Translation gives CASRGLAGTGELFF.